What follows describes a single TCR beta chain. The antigen remains undetermined. The sample is drawn from a study of T-cell memory formation after mild COVID-19. Libraries for TCRalpha and TCRbeta carried sample barcodes and unique molecular identifiers via 5'RACE. In TCRdb, the 5' RACE reads were re-called with MiXCR into one record per CDR3 protein. The data contain roughly 510,000 distinct CDR3 sequences, around a sixth of them singletons. General study points: CD4+ clones that contracted lay mainly in CM and EM; CD8+ ones lay in EMRA. Some clones that responded turned up in pre-infection memory, which suggests that cross-reactive memory joined in. Balance between CD4 and CD8 was seen in clones contracting day 15 to 85, and a CD4+ lean was seen in later expanders.

The clonotype originates from an adult woman who had mild COVID-19 (a few samples of this study predate the infection). Cell type and time point are not known. Material: PBMCs or a T cell subset sorted from them (not recorded which).

For the CDR3, the DNA is TGTGCCATCATGCCTTTAGAGGACACTGAAGCTTTCTTT. Residues: CAIMPLEDTEAFF. The V and J genes are TRBV2 and TRBJ1-1, with unresolved D. V lost 10 bases to trimming and J lost 3 bases, with 15 bases between them. This CDR3 has 13 residues. CDR1 SNHLY and CDR2 FYNNEI come from the germline V gene.